The T cell receptor (beta chain) under discussion was sequenced for a study of identical twins. TCRdb reprocessed the 5' RACE reads via MiXCR and lists one record per CDR3 protein. The top ten clones hold 4.3% of a sample with fewer than 900,000 distinct CDR3 sequences, about 20% of them seen once. This clonotype appeared a few times. Its antigen is currently unknown. The study, taken as a whole, reports: Conclusions relied on cross-sectional statistical analysis, not following the same donors. Out-of-frame TCR alpha sharing in monozygotic twins exceeded recombination model predictions.

The junction had 6 bases not matched to a gene; V was cut back by 10 bases and J by 10 bases. Per the germline V gene, CDR1 is SNHLY and CDR2 is FYNNEI. CDR3 length: 12 residues. These data were likewise used in another study, on T cells expressing NK-cell markers. That paper states: HCMV serostatus: most of the eight sequenced donors positive, one negative.

The V call is TRBV2, the J call TRBJ2-1, with 11 bases identical to TRBD2. The sequence came from a woman in her late teens or twenties in good health. Sequencing was carried out using PBMCs. Here the CDR3 reads CAIITSGREQFF. Written as DNA, the CDR3 is TGTGCCATCATAACTAGCGGGAGAGAGCAGTTCTTC.